The clone carrying this T cell receptor beta chain was seen a handful of times. What it recognizes is unknown. Trimming removed 3 bases from V and 2 bases from J, with 7 bases in between. The CDR3 runs 13 residues. CDR1 is MNHNS and CDR2 is SASEGT in the germline V gene. This entry is derived from a study of T cell repertoires in cytomegalovirus infection. TCRdb used MiXCR to reprocess the reads, holding one entry per CDR3 protein. This table has some 500,000 distinct CDR3 sequences, roughly 34% appearing once. The study's findings and limits: In two of eight donors, the top clonotype was HLA-C-restricted CMV-specific.

Material: cultured PBMCs, obtained from culture after CMV antigen stimulation. The V and J genes are TRBV6-1 and TRBJ1-2; D is uncertain. The clonotype was recovered from a human donor in good health (CMV status not recorded). Some clones in this sample may be carry-over from other donors' samples. The CDR3 DNA sequence: TGTGCCAGCAGTGACAATTGGAACTATGGCTACACCTTC. Its translation: CASSDNWNYGYTF.